Sequencing of this TCR beta chain was carried out in a study of CD8 T cells in Susac syndrome. The authors reverse transcribed roughly 0.5 to 1 ug RNA with random hexamers. TCRdb re-called the immunoSEQ multiplex PCR reads with MiXCR, one entry per CDR3 protein. The table records under 200,000 distinct CDR3 sequences, 90% to 95% of them present only once. From blood CD8+ and CD4+ T cells, the TCR beta chain was sequenced. Negative isolation yielded CD4+ and CD8+ T cells, and FACS enriched TEMRA cells. Study observations and caveats: Clonal expansion was not observed in the Susac syndrome CD4+ T cell repertoires.

As to this clonotype: Its antigen is as yet unknown.

The CDR3 is made up of 17 amino acids. The sequencing sample was made of CD4+ T cells from PBMCs. The chain carries TRBV21-1 and TRBJ1-6; TRBD1 is the table's D call, not checked against the DNA. TRBV21-1 constitutes a pseudogene. The origin of this receptor is a human donor with Susac syndrome. For the CDR3, the DNA is TGTGCCAGCAGCAAAAGTCGGACAGGGGCTTGGCCTTCACCCCTCCACTTT. Protein sequence: CASSKSRTGAWPSPLHF.